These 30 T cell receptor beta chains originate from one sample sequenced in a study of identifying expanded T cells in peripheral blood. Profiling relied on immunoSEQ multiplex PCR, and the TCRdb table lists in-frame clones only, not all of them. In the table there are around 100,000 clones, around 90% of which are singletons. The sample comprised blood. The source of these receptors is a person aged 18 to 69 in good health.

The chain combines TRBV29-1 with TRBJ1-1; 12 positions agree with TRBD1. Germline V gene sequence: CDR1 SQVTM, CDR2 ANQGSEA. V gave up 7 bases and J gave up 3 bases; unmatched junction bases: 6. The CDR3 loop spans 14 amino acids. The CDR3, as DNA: TGCAGCGACGGGGGGACAGGGGGCGACACTGAAGCTTTCTTT. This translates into CSDGGTGGDTEAFF.

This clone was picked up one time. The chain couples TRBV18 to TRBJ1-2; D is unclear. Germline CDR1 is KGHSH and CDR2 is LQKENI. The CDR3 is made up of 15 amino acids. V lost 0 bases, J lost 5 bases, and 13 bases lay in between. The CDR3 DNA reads TGTGCCAGCTCACCACCCTCGAGTCTTCGGTATGGCTACACCTTC. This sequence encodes CASSPPSSLRYGYTF.

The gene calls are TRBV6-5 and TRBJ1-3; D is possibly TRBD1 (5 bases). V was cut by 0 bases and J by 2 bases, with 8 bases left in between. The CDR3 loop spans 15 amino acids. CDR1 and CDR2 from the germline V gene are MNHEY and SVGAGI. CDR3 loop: CASSYSQGPGNTIYF. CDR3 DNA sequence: TGTGCCAGCAGTTACTCGCAGGGACCTGGAAACACCATATATTTT.

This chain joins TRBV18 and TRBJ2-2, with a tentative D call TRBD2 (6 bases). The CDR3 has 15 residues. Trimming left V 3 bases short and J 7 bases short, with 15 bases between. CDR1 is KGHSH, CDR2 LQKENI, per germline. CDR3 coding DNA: TGTGCCAGCTCACCCGGGACTCCCGATTTCGGGGAGCTGTTTTTT. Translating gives CASSPGTPDFGELFF.

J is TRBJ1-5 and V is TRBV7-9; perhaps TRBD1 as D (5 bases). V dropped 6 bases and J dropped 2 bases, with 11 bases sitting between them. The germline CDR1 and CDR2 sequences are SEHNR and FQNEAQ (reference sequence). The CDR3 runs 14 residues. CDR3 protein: CASSSGGGNQPQHF. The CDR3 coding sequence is TGTGCCAGCAGTTCGGGGGGAGGCAATCAGCCCCAGCATTTT.

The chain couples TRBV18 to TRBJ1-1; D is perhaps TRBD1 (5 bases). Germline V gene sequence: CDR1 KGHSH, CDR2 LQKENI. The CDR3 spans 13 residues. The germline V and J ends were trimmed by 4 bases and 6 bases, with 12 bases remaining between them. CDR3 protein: CASSRSGQAEAFF. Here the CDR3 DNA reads TGTGCCAGCTCACGATCAGGACAAGCTGAAGCTTTCTTT.

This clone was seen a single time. CDR3 sequence reads: CASSGTVLQETQYF. The CDR3 DNA reads as TGTGCCAGCAGTGGGACAGTTTTACAAGAGACCCAGTACTTC. The V call is TRBV6-1, the J call TRBJ2-5; perhaps TRBD1 as D (6 bases). The CDR3 is made up of 14 amino acids. CDR1 MNHNS and CDR2 SASEGT come from the germline V gene. V was cut by 4 bases and J by 2 bases, with 11 bases left in between.

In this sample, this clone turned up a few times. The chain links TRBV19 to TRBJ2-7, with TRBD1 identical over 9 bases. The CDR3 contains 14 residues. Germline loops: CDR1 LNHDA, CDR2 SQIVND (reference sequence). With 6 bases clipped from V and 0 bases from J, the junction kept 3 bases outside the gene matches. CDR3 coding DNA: TGTGCCAGTAGACAGGGGGCGAGCTCCTACGAGCAGTACTTC. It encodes CASRQGASSYEQYF. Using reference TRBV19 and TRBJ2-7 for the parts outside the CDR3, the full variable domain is DGGITQSPKYLFRKEGQNVTLSCEQNLNHDAMYWYRQDPGQGLRLIYYSQIVNDFQKGDIAEGYSVSREKKESFPLTVTSAQKNPTAFYLCASRQGASSYEQYFGPGTRLTVT.

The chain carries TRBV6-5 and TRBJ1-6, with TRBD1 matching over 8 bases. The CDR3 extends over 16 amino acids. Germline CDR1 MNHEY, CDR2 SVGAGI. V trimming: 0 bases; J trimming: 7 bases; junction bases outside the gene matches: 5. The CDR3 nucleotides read TGTGCCAGCAGTTACTCATATGGACAGGGAAATTCACCCCTCCACTTT. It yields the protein CASSYSYGQGNSPLHF.

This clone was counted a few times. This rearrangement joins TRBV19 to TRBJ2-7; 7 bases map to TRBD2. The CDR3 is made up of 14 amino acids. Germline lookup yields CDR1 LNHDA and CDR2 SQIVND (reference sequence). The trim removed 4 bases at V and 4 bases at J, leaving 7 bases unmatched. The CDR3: CASSNGRQPYEQYF. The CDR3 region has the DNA TGTGCCAGTAGTAACGGGAGGCAGCCGTACGAGCAGTACTTC.

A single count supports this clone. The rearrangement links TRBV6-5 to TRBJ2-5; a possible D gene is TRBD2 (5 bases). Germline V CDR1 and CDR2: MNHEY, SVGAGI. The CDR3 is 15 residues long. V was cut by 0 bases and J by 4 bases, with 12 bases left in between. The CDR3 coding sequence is TGTGCCAGCAGTTACTCACTAGGAGGTCCAGAGACCCAGTACTTC. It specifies CASSYSLGGPETQYF.

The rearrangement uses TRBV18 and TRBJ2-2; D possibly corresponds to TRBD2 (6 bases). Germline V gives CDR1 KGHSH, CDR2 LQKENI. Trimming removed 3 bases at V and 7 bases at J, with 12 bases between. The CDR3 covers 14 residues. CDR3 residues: CASSPGLPIGELFF. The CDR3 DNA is TGTGCCAGCTCACCGGGACTCCCTATCGGGGAGCTGTTTTTT. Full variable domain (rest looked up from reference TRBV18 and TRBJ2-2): NAGVMQNPRHLVRRRGQEARLRCSPMKGHSHVYWYRQLPEEGLKFMVYLQKENIIDESGMPKERFSAEFPKEGPSILRIQQVVRGDSAAYFCASSPGLPIGELFFGEGSRLTVL.

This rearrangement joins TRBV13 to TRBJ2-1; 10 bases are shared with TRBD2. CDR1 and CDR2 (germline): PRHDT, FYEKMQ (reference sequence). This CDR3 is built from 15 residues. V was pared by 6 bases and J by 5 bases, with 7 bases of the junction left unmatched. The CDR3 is CASSLLAGRDNEQFF. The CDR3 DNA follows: TGTGCCAGCAGTTTACTAGCGGGGAGAGACAATGAGCAGTTCTTC.

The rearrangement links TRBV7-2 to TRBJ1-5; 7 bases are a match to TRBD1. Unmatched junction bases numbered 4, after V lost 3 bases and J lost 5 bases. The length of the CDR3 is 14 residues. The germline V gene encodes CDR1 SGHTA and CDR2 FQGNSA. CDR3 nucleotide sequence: TGTGCCAGCAGCTTCTCTACAGGGGATCAGCCCCAGCATTTT. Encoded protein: CASSFSTGDQPQHF.

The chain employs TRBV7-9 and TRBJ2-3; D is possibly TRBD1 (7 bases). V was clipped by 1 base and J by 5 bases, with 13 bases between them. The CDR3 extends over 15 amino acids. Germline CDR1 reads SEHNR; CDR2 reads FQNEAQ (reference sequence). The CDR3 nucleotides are TGTGCCAGCAGCTTAGTGAGGGGGCGGGAAGATACGCAGTATTTT. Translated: CASSLVRGREDTQYF.

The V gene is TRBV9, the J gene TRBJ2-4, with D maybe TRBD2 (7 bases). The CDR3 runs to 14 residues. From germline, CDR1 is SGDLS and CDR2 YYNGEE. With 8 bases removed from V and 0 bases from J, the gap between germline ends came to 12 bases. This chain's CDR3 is CASLGGEAKNIQYF. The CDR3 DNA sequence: TGTGCCAGTCTAGGGGGGGAAGCCAAAAACATTCAGTACTTC.

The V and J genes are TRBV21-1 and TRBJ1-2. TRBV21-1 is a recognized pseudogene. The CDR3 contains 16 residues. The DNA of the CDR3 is TGTGCCAGCACTCCGGGGGGCCGGGAAACTAACTATGGCTACACCTTC. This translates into CASTPGGRETNYGYTF.

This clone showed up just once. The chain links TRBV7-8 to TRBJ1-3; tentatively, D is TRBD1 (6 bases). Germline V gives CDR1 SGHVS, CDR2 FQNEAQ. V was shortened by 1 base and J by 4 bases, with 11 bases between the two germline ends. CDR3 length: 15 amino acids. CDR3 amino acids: CASSLVRGAGNTIYF. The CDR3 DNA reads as TGTGCCAGCAGCTTAGTAAGGGGGGCGGGAAACACCATATATTTT.

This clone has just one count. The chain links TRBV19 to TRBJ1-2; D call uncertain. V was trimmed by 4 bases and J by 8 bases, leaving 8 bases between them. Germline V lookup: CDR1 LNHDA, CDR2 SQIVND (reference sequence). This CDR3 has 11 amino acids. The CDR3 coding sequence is TGTGCCAGTAGTAACGGGCGAGGCTACACCTTC. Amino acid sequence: CASSNGRGYTF.

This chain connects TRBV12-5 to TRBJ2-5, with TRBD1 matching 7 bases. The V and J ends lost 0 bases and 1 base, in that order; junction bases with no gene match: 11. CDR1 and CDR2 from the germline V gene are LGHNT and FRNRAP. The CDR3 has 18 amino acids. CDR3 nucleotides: TGTGCTAGTGGTTTGGTAATCTTCGCAGGGGGTCCCCAAGAGACCCAGTACTTC. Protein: CASGLVIFAGGPQETQYF.

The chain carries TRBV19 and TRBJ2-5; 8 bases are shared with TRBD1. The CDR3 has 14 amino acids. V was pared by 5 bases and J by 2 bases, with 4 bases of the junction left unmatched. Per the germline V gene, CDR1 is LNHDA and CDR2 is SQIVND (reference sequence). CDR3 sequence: CASSQGTGQETQYF. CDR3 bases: TGTGCCAGTAGTCAGGGGACAGGACAAGAGACCCAGTACTTC.

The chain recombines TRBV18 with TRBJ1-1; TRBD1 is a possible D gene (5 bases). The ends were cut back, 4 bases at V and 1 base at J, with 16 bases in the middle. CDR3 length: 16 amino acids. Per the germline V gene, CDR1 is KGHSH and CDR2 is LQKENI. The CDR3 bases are TGTGCCAGCTCACGGGGGGGTAAGTGGACGAACACTGAAGCTTTCTTT. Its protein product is CASSRGGKWTNTEAFF.

CDR3 loop: CASSWPRDTSYEQYF. As DNA, the CDR3 is TGTGCCAGCAGCTGGCCCCGGGACACCTCCTACGAGCAGTACTTC. The rearrangement links TRBV7-2 to TRBJ2-7, with D perhaps TRBD1 (6 bases). CDR3 size: 15 residues. CDR1 is SGHTA, CDR2 FQGNSA, per germline. Trimming shortened V by 4 bases and J by 0 bases, and 13 bases separated the two germline ends.

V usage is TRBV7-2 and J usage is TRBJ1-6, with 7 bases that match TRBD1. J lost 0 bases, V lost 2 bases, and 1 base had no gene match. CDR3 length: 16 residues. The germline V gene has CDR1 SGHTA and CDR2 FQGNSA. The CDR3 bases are TGTGCCAGCAGCTTAAACAGGGGCTCCTATAATTCACCCCTCCACTTT. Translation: CASSLNRGSYNSPLHF.

The CDR3 DNA sequence: TGTGCCAGCGGAGGGGACTCCTACTCCTACGAGCAGTACTTC. Its translation: CASGGDSYSYEQYF. The genes are TRBV2 and TRBJ2-7; TRBD2 is a possible D gene (6 bases). Per germline, CDR1 SNHLY and CDR2 FYNNEI. This CDR3 has 14 residues. V lost 8 bases and J 0 bases, leaving 14 bases between the germline ends.

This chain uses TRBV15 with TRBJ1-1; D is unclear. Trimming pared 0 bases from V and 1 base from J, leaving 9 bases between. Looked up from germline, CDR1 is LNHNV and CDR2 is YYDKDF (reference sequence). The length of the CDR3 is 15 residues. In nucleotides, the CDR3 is TGTGCCACCAGCAGAGATAGGTCCCCGAACACTGAAGCTTTCTTT. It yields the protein CATSRDRSPNTEAFF.

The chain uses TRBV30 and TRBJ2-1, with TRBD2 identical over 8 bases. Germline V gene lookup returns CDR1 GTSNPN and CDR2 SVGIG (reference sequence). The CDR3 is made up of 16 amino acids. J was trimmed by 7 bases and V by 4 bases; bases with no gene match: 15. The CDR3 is CAWTGFSGDSGNEQFF. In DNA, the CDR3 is TGTGCCTGGACTGGATTTAGCGGGGATTCGGGGAATGAGCAGTTCTTC.

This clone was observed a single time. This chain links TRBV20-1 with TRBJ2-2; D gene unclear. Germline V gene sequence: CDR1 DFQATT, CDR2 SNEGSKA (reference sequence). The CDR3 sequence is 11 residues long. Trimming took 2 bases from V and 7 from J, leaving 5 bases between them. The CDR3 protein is CSARFLGELFF. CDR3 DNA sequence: TGCAGTGCTAGATTCCTCGGGGAGCTGTTTTTT.

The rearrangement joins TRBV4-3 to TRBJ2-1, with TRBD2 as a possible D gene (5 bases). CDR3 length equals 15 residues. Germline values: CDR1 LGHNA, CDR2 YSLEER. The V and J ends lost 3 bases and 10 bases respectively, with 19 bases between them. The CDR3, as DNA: TGCGCCAGCAGCCACCTACTAGGGCCTAAAGTGGAGCAGTTCTTC. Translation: CASSHLLGPKVEQFF.

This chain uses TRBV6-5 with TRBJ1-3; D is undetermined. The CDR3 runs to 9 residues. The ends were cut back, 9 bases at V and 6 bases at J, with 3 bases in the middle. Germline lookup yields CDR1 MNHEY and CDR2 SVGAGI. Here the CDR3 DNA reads TGTGCCAGGGAAAACACCATATATTTT. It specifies CARENTIYF.